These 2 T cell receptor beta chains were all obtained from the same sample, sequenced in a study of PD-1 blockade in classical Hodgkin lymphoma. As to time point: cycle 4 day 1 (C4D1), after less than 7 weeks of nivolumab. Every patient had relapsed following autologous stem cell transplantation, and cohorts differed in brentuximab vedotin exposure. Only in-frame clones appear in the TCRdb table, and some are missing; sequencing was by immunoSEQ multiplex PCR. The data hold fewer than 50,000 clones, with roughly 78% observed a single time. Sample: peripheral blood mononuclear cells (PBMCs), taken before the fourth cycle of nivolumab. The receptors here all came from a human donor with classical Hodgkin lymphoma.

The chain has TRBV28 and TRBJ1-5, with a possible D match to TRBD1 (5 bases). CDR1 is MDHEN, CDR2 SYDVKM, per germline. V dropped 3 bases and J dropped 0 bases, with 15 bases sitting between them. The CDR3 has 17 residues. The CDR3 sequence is CASSFSWGGDSNQPQHF. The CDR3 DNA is TGTGCCAGCAGTTTCAGTTGGGGAGGGGATAGCAATCAGCCCCAGCATTTT. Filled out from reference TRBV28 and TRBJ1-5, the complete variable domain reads DVKVTQSSRYLVKRTGEKVFLECVQDMDHENMFWYRQDPGLGLRLIYFSYDVKMKEKGDIPEGYSVSREKKERFSLILESASTNQTSMYLCASSFSWGGDSNQPQHFGDGTRLSIL.

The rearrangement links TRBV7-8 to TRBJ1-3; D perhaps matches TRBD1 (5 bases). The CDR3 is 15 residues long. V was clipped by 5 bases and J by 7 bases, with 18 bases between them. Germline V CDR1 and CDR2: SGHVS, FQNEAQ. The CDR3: CASSRSLTGHNTIYF. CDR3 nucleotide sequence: TGTGCCAGCAGCCGCTCTCTCACAGGTCATAACACCATATATTTT. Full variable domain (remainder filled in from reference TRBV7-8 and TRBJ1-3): GAGVSQSPRYKVAKRGQDVALRCDPISGHVSLFWYQQALGQGPEFLTYFQNEAQLDKSGLPSDRFFAERPEGSVSTLKIQRTQQEDSAVYLCASSRSLTGHNTIYFGEGSWLTVV.